This T cell receptor beta chain was sequenced in a study of T-cell reconstitution after alpha-beta-depleted transplantation in children. The CDR3 totals 18 residues. The germline CDR1 and CDR2 sequences are SGHAT and FQDESV (reference sequence). V was clipped by 3 bases and J by 0 bases; unmatched bases: 11. Unique molecular identifiers were used to barcode this TCRbeta library. TCRdb reprocessed the PCR reads with MiXCR, giving one entry per CDR3 protein. The repertoire holds just over 950,000 distinct CDR3 sequences, with around 30% as singletons. Only a few counts were recorded for this clonotype. Sequenced here: PBMCs, mostly from graft donor cells, sampled 360 days after TCRalphabeta/CD19-depleted stem cell transplant. This chain links TRBV11-1 with TRBJ2-4; 7 positions agree with TRBD1. The TCR sequence derives from a boy under two years old who had a stem cell transplant for SCID, so the T cells may come from the graft donor. The CDR3: CASSFGTVSSSAKNIQYF. CDR3 coding DNA: TGTGCCAGCAGCTTCGGGACAGTCTCTTCATCAGCCAAAAACATTCAGTACTTC.